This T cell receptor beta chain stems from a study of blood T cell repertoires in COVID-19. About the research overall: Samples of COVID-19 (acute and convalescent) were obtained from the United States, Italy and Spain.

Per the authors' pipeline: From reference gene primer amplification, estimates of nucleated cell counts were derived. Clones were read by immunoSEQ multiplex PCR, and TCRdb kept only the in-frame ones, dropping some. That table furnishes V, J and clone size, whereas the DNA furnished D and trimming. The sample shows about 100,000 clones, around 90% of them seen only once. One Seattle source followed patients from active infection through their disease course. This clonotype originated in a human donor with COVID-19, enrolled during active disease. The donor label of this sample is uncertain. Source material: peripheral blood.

This chain's CDR3 is CASSLARGIDTGELFF. In nucleotides, the CDR3 is TGTGCCAGCAGCTTGGCCCGGGGGATAGACACCGGGGAGCTGTTTTTT. The chain joins TRBV5-4 to TRBJ2-2; TRBD2 might be the D (6 bases). V was clipped by 0 bases and J by 3 bases, with 12 bases between them. Per the germline V gene, CDR1 is SGHNT and CDR2 is YYREEE (reference sequence). The CDR3 contains 16 residues.